The clone carrying this TCR beta chain was seen only a few times. Its antigen is unidentified. CDR1 and CDR2 (germline): SGHAT, FQDESV (reference sequence). The CDR3 extends over 14 amino acids. V lost 2 bases and J lost 5, with 13 bases in between. The sample comes from a study of blood T cells in healthy people across ages. Overall study results and limits: Roughly linearly, TCR beta diversity per million T cells fell as age increased. Higher diversity and more naive CD4+ cells were features of long-lived donors, compared to aged donors.

Next came a second PCR, run for about 6 to 12 cycles, which used a sample-barcoded 5' primer along with a J-beta primer mix. TCRdb recomputed calls from the 5' RACE reads with MiXCR, one row per CDR3 protein. The sample has 500,000 to 600,000 distinct CDR3 sequences; approximately 27% are singletons. The chain uses TRBV11-1 and TRBJ2-7; D is uncertain. The receptor was isolated from a woman in her sixties or seventies in good health. The sample consisted of blood. The CDR3 spells CASSLLSASHEQYF. In nucleotides, the CDR3 is TGTGCCAGCAGCTTACTCTCGGCGTCCCACGAGCAGTACTTC.